The present T cell receptor beta chain was sequenced within a study of cytomegalovirus exposure and HLA in healthy donors. The study's findings and limits: Solely CMV serostatus was available to characterize immune exposure. The authors judged a highly shared variant cluster likely a sequencing artifact. Reportedly, TCR beta sequences accurately predicted HLA-A and HLA-B alleles in most subjects.

The PCR had 60 Vbeta and 13 Jbeta primers. Sequencing used immunoSEQ multiplex PCR; TCRdb keeps in-frame clones, though not all of them. The repertoire has 100,000 to 120,000 clones, nearly 80% of them found once; the top ten carry roughly 1.3%. As regards this clone: Its antigen is not known.

V lost 1 base to trimming and J lost 7 bases; unmatched junction nucleotides: 6. This CDR3 spans 15 amino acids. CDR1 and CDR2 from the germline V gene are MGHRA and YSYEKL. The sequence was obtained from a man younger than 40 in good health and CMV-seronegative. The sample was PBMCs. The chain is built from TRBV4-1 and TRBJ1-5, with TRBD1 identical over 8 bases. The CDR3 is CASSQGGQGNQPQHF. In DNA, the CDR3 is TGCGCCAGCAGCCAAGGCGGACAGGGAAACCAGCCCCAGCATTTT.